This passage covers 22 T cell receptor beta chains from one sample sequenced in a study of blood T cell repertoires in COVID-19 (TCRdb year 2020). Libraries were made using the immunoSEQ multiplex PCR assay. In TCRdb, the immuneACCESS table is reduced to in-frame sequences with V and J assigned. These tables do not hold every clone; where another copy was compared, an unresolved V gene accounts for under half, and the others remain unexplained. The sample table records about 53,000 clones; about 91% of these occur just once. Around 5.1% of the sample is taken by the ten largest. The sequencing sample was made of peripheral blood. These receptors were taken from a man between 60 and 75 years old with active COVID-19.

V gene TRBV28 combines with J gene TRBJ1-1; D possibly corresponds to TRBD1 (5 bases). The CDR3 sequence is 13 residues long. Germline V gene data show CDR1 as MDHEN and CDR2 as SYDVKM. V was trimmed by 2 bases and J by 3 bases, leaving 7 bases between them. In DNA form, the CDR3 reads TGTGCCAGCAGTTTAACCAGGGACACTGAAGCTTTCTTT. Protein: CASSLTRDTEAFF. Based on the CDR3 plus reference TRBV28 and TRBJ1-1, the full variable domain is DVKVTQSSRYLVKRTGEKVFLECVQDMDHENMFWYRQDPGLGLRLIYFSYDVKMKEKGDIPEGYSVSREKKERFSLILESASTNQTSMYLCASSLTRDTEAFFGQGTRLTVV.

The V call is TRBV3-1 (or the pseudogene TRBV3-2), the J call TRBJ1-2, with 9 bases that match TRBD1. Looked up from germline, CDR1 is LGHDT and CDR2 is YNNKEL (reference sequence). The ends lost 6 bases at V and 4 bases at J; junction bases unmatched: 6. This CDR3 has 14 amino acids. In nucleotides, the CDR3 is TGTGCCAGCAGAGGGGACAGGGCGAGCTATGGCTACACCTTC. Translation gives CASRGDRASYGYTF.

V gene TRBV28 combines with J gene TRBJ2-1; D is perhaps TRBD2 (5 bases). V was trimmed by 8 bases and J by 4 bases, leaving 15 bases between them. The CDR3 is 14 residues long. CDR1 is MDHEN, CDR2 SYDVKM, per germline. The CDR3 sequence: CASWNRGGYNEQFF. In nucleotides, the CDR3 is TGTGCCAGCTGGAACCGGGGTGGTTACAATGAGCAGTTCTTC.

The chain employs TRBV4-1 and TRBJ2-3, with 8 bases fitting TRBD2. Germline assignment: CDR1 MGHRA and CDR2 YSYEKL. The CDR3 sequence is 16 residues long. With V trimmed by 1 base and J by 5 bases, 8 bases remained unmatched. CDR3 bases: TGCGCCAGCAGCCAAGTGGGGCGGGAGGTGGTAGATACGCAGTATTTT. Amino acid sequence: CASSQVGREVVDTQYF.

CDR3 in amino acids: CASSGDRAEKLFF. In DNA, the CDR3 is TGTGCCAGCAGTGGGGACAGGGCTGAAAAACTGTTTTTT. This rearrangement joins TRBV28 to TRBJ1-4; 9 bases are a match to TRBD1. The CDR3 is made up of 13 amino acids. From germline, CDR1 is MDHEN and CDR2 SYDVKM. V lost 5 bases to trimming and J lost 7 bases; unmatched junction nucleotides: 2.

The chain joins TRBV18 to TRBJ1-4; 10 bases are shared with TRBD1. Germline lookup yields CDR1 KGHSH and CDR2 LQKENI. Trimming cost V 3 bases and J 8 bases; bases outside gene matches: 12. CDR3 length: 17 amino acids. CDR3 coding DNA: TGTGCCAGCTCACCTTCCCGGGACAGGGGATCAAGGGAAAAACTGTTTTTT. Residues: CASSPSRDRGSREKLFF.

The chain has TRBV28 and TRBJ1-2; D is unclear. The CDR3 has 12 amino acids. V was cut by 3 bases and J by 8 bases, with 10 bases left in between. Germline V gene lookup returns CDR1 MDHEN and CDR2 SYDVKM. This CDR3 is CASSFYSNGYTF. CDR3 nucleotides: TGTGCCAGCAGTTTCTACAGCAACGGCTACACCTTC.

V is TRBV4-2 and J is TRBJ2-5; 9 bases map to TRBD1. The junction had 14 bases not matched to a gene; V was cut back by 0 bases and J by 6 bases. Germline CDR1 is LGHNA and CDR2 is YNFKEQ. CDR3 length equals 18 residues. The CDR3 reads CASSQDSKNRGRVKTQYF. CDR3 nucleotides: TGTGCCAGCAGCCAAGATTCAAAGAACAGGGGGCGCGTGAAGACCCAGTACTTC.

This sequence joins TRBV27 and TRBJ1-6; tentative D call: TRBD1 (6 bases). This CDR3 has 13 residues. Germline V CDR1 and CDR2: MNHEY, SMNVEV (reference sequence). Between the trimmed V and J ends, which lost 3 bases and 10 bases, there was a span of 10 bases. The CDR3 here is CASSFKTGSPLHF. Written as DNA, the CDR3 is TGTGCCAGCAGTTTTAAGACAGGATCACCCCTCCACTTT.

The gene calls are TRBV5-5 and TRBJ2-2, with 8 bases fitting TRBD2. CDR1 is SGHKS, CDR2 YYEKEE, per germline (reference sequence). The CDR3 loop spans 15 amino acids. V dropped 0 bases and J dropped 6; count of bases not matched to a gene: 4. In DNA, the CDR3 is TGTGCCAGCAGCTTGGCGGCGGGAGGCCCCGGGGAGCTGTTTTTT. Its translation is CASSLAAGGPGELFF. The full variable domain, completed using reference TRBV5-5 and TRBJ2-2, is DAGVTQSPTHLIKTRGQQVTLRCSPISGHKSVSWYQQVLGQGPQFIFQYYEKEERGRGNFPDRFSARQFPNYSSELNVNALLLGDSALYLCASSLAAGGPGELFFGEGSRLTVL.

J is TRBJ2-2 and V is TRBV6-2 or TRBV6-3; D might be TRBD2 (5 bases). Germline V gene data show CDR1 as MNHEY and CDR2 as SVGEGT. Trimming took 1 base from V and 0 from J, leaving 9 bases between them. The CDR3 has 16 amino acids. The CDR3: CASSYLGLTNTGELFF. The CDR3 bases are TGTGCCAGCAGTTACTTAGGACTGACGAACACCGGGGAGCTGTTTTTT.

The rearrangement joins TRBV30 to TRBJ2-1; D possibly corresponds to TRBD1 (5 bases). CDR3 length: 12 amino acids. Trimming shortened V by 1 base and J by 10 bases, and 11 bases separated the two germline ends. Germline-derived CDR1 and CDR2 are GTSNPN and SVGIG (reference sequence). CDR3 residues: CAWSGRQKEQFF. The CDR3 coding sequence is TGTGCCTGGAGTGGCCGACAGAAAGAGCAGTTCTTC.

The V call is TRBV18, the J call TRBJ2-7; 15 nucleotides align to TRBD2. There are 14 residues in the CDR3. Germline CDR1 reads KGHSH; CDR2 reads LQKENI. V lost 6 bases, J lost 6 bases, and 3 bases stayed unmatched. The CDR3 protein is CASSKGLAGGEQYF. For the CDR3, the DNA is TGTGCCAGCTCGAAGGGACTAGCGGGAGGCGAGCAGTACTTC.

This clone was seen just once. The V gene is TRBV7-2, the J gene TRBJ2-1, with TRBD1 as a possible D gene (6 bases). V was clipped by 4 bases and J by 8 bases, with 12 bases between them. Looked up from germline, CDR1 is SGHTA and CDR2 is FQGNSA. The CDR3 totals 13 residues. CDR3 bases: TGTGCCAGCAGCTGGGGACAAACGCATGAGCAGTTCTTC. Translated, it gives CASSWGQTHEQFF. Together with reference TRBV7-2 and TRBJ2-1, the CDR3 gives the full variable domain: GAGVSQSPSNKVTEKGKDVELRCDPISGHTALYWYRQSLGQGLEFLIYFQGNSAPDKSGLPSDRFSAERTGGSVSTLTIQRTQQEDSAVYLCASSWGQTHEQFFGPGTRLTVL.

J is TRBJ1-1 and V is TRBV29-1; TRBD1 agrees at 9 bases. Germline CDR1 SQVTM, CDR2 ANQGSEA. There are 14 residues in the CDR3. The J segment lost 4 bases and the V segment lost 5 bases, leaving 8 bases of the junction unmatched. The CDR3 protein is CSVRAGTGTTEAFF. CDR3 sequence (DNA): TGCAGCGTTAGGGCCGGGACAGGGACCACTGAAGCTTTCTTT.

The V call is TRBV28, the J call TRBJ2-7, with D possibly matching TRBD2 (6 bases). Germline-derived CDR1 and CDR2 are MDHEN and SYDVKM. The CDR3 totals 13 residues. Trimming removed 5 bases at V and 9 bases at J, with 17 bases between. The DNA of the CDR3 is TGTGCCAGCAGTGGAACCCAGACTAGTGCGCAGTACTTC. As protein: CASSGTQTSAQYF. Supplemented by reference TRBV28 and TRBJ2-7, the full variable domain reads DVKVTQSSRYLVKRTGEKVFLECVQDMDHENMFWYRQDPGLGLRLIYFSYDVKMKEKGDIPEGYSVSREKKERFSLILESASTNQTSMYLCASSGTQTSAQYFGPGTRLTVT.

The chain recombines TRBV7-9 with TRBJ2-1, with TRBD2 identical over 8 bases. V trimming: 5 bases; J trimming: 0 bases; junction bases outside the gene matches: 6. The CDR3 length is 16 residues. CDR1 and CDR2 (germline): SEHNR, FQNEAQ (reference sequence). The CDR3 region has the DNA TGTGCCAGCAGCGCACGGGAGGGCCTCTCCTACAATGAGCAGTTCTTC. This codes for CASSAREGLSYNEQFF.

The chain employs TRBV19 and TRBJ2-7; tentative D call: TRBD2 (5 bases). V lost 3 bases to trimming and J lost 6 bases, with 12 bases between them. From germline, CDR1 is LNHDA and CDR2 SQIVND (reference sequence). The CDR3 length is 13 residues. The CDR3 coding sequence is TGTGCCAGTAGTATGGACTGGTTGGGCGAGCAGTACTTC. Its protein is CASSMDWLGEQYF.

J is TRBJ2-7 and V is TRBV27, with TRBD2 matching 11 bases. V trimming: 6 bases; J trimming: 7 bases; junction bases outside the gene matches: 8. The CDR3 covers 14 residues. Germline V gene lookup returns CDR1 MNHEY and CDR2 SMNVEV (reference sequence). CDR3 in amino acids: CASSPNSGRGEQYF. CDR3 in DNA: TGTGCCAGCAGCCCCAATAGCGGGAGGGGGGAGCAGTACTTC.

The chain recombines TRBV5-6 with TRBJ2-7; D unclear. Trimming removed 0 bases from V and 5 bases from J, with 12 bases in between. Germline V CDR1 and CDR2: SGHDT, YYEEEE. This CDR3 is 14 amino acids long. The CDR3 here is CASSLVTIKDEQYF. CDR3 nucleotide sequence: TGTGCCAGCAGCTTGGTAACAATTAAAGACGAGCAGTACTTC.

This clone has just one count. The chain's CDR3 is CASSVAGQVNTEAFF. The CDR3 region has the DNA TGTGCCAGCAGCGTAGCCGGACAGGTTAACACTGAAGCTTTCTTT. V is TRBV9 and J is TRBJ1-1; 7 positions match TRBD1. With V trimmed by 0 bases and J by 2 bases, 4 bases remained unmatched. Per the germline V gene, CDR1 is SGDLS and CDR2 is YYNGEE. The CDR3 is 15 residues long.

The table lists this clone with a count of one. The CDR3 bases are TGTGCCAGCAGCTCCCGGTGGGGGGGCGCCGGGGAGCTGTTTTTT. Its protein is CASSSRWGGAGELFF. The chain is built from TRBV7-3 and TRBJ2-2, with D possibly matching TRBD2 (7 bases). V lost 4 bases and J lost 6, with 15 bases in between. The germline V gene encodes CDR1 SGHTA and CDR2 FQGTGA. This CDR3 spans 15 amino acids. Filled out from reference TRBV7-3 and TRBJ2-2, the complete variable domain reads GAGVSQTPSNKVTEKGKYVELRCDPISGHTALYWYRQSLGQGPEFLIYFQGTGAADDSGLPNDRFFAVRPEGSVSTLKIQRTERGDSAVYLCASSSRWGGAGELFFGEGSRLTVL.